A single sample is the source of the 13 T cell receptor beta chains below, sequenced in a study of cytomegalovirus exposure and HLA in healthy donors. PCR involved 60 Vbeta and 13 Jbeta primers. TCRdb keeps only in-frame clones here, not all; method: immunoSEQ multiplex PCR. The sample consists of 100,000 to 150,000 clones, 75% to 90% of them appearing once. Sequencing was done on a sample of PBMCs. The receptors were gathered from a man aged 35-49 years in good health and CMV-seronegative.

The chain links TRBV5-1 to TRBJ1-3, with D perhaps TRBD1 (5 bases). V lost 3 bases and J 9 bases, leaving 16 bases between the germline ends. The CDR3 is 14 residues long. CDR1 and CDR2 from the germline V gene are SGHRS and YFSETQ. The CDR3 nucleotides read TGCGCCAGCAGCTCCGGGACGGTCGGGGGCACCATATATTTT. Its protein product is CASSSGTVGGTIYF.

The V and J genes are TRBV2 and TRBJ1-5; the D gene is possibly TRBD1 (5 bases). The V gene's germline CDR1 is SNHLY and CDR2 FYNNEI. The CDR3 loop spans 14 amino acids. V shed 1 base and J shed 6 bases, with 10 bases lying between them. The CDR3 is CASSEGRAGQPQHF. CDR3 in DNA: TGTGCCAGCAGTGAAGGCAGGGCCGGTCAGCCCCAGCATTTT.

The DNA of the CDR3 is TGTGCCAGCAGCAAAGTCAGTCTCGGGGGGGATACGCAGTATTTT. This gives the protein CASSKVSLGGDTQYF. The gene calls are TRBV5-6 and TRBJ2-3; 7 nucleotides align to TRBD2. CDR3 length: 15 residues. CDR1 is SGHDT and CDR2 is YYEEEE in the germline V gene. Trimming at V came to 4 bases and at J to 6 bases, leaving 11 bases not matched to a gene. Full variable domain (outside the CDR3, taken from reference TRBV5-6 and TRBJ2-3): DAGVTQSPTHLIKTRGQQVTLRCSPKSGHDTVSWYQQALGQGPQFIFQYYEEEERQRGNFPDRFSGHQFPNYSSELNVNALLLGDSALYLCASSKVSLGGDTQYFGPGTRLTVL.

The V call is TRBV5-1, the J call TRBJ2-7; 10 nucleotides line up with TRBD1. The germline gives CDR1 SGHRS, CDR2 YFSETQ. The CDR3 extends over 14 amino acids. V lost 5 bases, J lost 4 bases, and 6 bases stayed unmatched. CDR3 DNA: TGCGCCAGCAGTTGGGACAGGGGAGAATACGAGCAGTACGTC. It translates to CASSWDRGEYEQYV.

This clone was observed once. The chain joins TRBV7-2 to TRBJ2-7, with 8 bases fitting TRBD1. Trimming cost V 1 base and J 6 bases; bases outside gene matches: 5. The CDR3 covers 14 residues. In germline, CDR1 is SGHTA, CDR2 FQGNSA. The CDR3 sequence: CASSLGQGRGEQYF. CDR3 nucleotide sequence: TGTGCCAGCAGCTTAGGACAGGGGAGAGGCGAGCAGTACTTC.

This chain joins TRBV5-1 and TRBJ2-1; 13 bases line up with TRBD2. The ends lost 2 bases at V and 4 bases at J; junction bases unmatched: 6. The germline V gene encodes CDR1 SGHRS and CDR2 YFSETQ. This CDR3 contains 17 residues. Written as DNA, the CDR3 is TGCGCCAGCAGCTTTACTAGCGGGAGGGTCCTTTACAATGAGCAGTTCTTC. Encoded protein: CASSFTSGRVLYNEQFF. Filled out from reference TRBV5-1 and TRBJ2-1, the complete variable domain reads KAGVTQTPRYLIKTRGQQVTLSCSPISGHRSVSWYQQTPGQGLQFLFEYFSETQRNKGNFPGRFSGRQFSNSRSEMNVSTLELGDSALYLCASSFTSGRVLYNEQFFGPGTRLTVL.

The gene calls are TRBV13 and TRBJ2-7; TRBD2 is a possible D gene (7 bases). V lost 5 bases and J lost 6, with 14 bases in between. The germline V gene has CDR1 PRHDT and CDR2 FYEKMQ (reference sequence). The CDR3 runs 13 residues. The CDR3 loop is CASSHRGAFEQYF. The DNA of the CDR3 is TGTGCCAGCAGCCATCGGGGGGCTTTCGAGCAGTACTTC. The complete variable domain, with remaining parts taken from reference TRBV13 and TRBJ2-7, reads AAGVIQSPRHLIKEKRETATLKCYPIPRHDTVYWYQQGPGQDPQFLISFYEKMQSDKGSIPDRFSAQQFSDYHSELNMSSLELGDSALYFCASSHRGAFEQYFGPGTRLTVT.

Only a few counts were recorded for this clone. The chain couples TRBV29-1 to TRBJ2-1; tentative D call: TRBD1 (6 bases). V was shortened by 5 bases and J by 0 bases, with 17 bases between the two germline ends. CDR1 and CDR2 from the germline V gene are SQVTM and ANQGSEA. The CDR3 has 16 amino acids. CDR3 amino acids: CSVQSGQPSSYNEQFF. CDR3 nucleotides: TGCAGCGTTCAGTCCGGACAGCCGAGCTCCTACAATGAGCAGTTCTTC.

V usage is TRBV6-1 and J usage is TRBJ2-4; D gene uncertain. Between the trimmed V and J ends, which lost 4 bases and 0 bases, there was a span of 10 bases. This CDR3 has 15 residues. The germline gives CDR1 MNHNS, CDR2 SASEGT. The CDR3 is CASSGGSLAKNIQYF. CDR3 coding DNA: TGTGCCAGCAGTGGAGGAAGTTTAGCCAAAAACATTCAGTACTTC.

The rearrangement joins TRBV11-3 to TRBJ1-1; D uncertain. CDR1 and CDR2 (germline): SGHNT, YENEEA. The V end lost 4 bases, the J end lost 3 bases, and 9 bases lay between the germline ends. The CDR3 runs to 13 residues. CDR3 DNA: TGTGCCAGCAGCTCGTATCCCGACACTGAAGCTTTCTTT. This gives the protein CASSSYPDTEAFF.

This clone was seen only a few times. CDR3 amino acids: CASSQDVGVPYEQYF. CDR3 nucleotide sequence: TGCGCCAGCAGCCAAGATGTGGGAGTCCCCTACGAGCAGTACTTC. This rearrangement joins TRBV4-1 to TRBJ2-7, with D possibly TRBD2 on 5 matching bases. Looked up from germline, CDR1 is MGHRA and CDR2 is YSYEKL. Trimming took off 0 bases at V and 2 bases at J, with 11 bases between the two ends. The CDR3 is made up of 15 amino acids.

This chain's CDR3 is CASSLGLAGVTGELFF. CDR3 DNA sequence: TGTGCCAGCAGCTTAGGACTAGCGGGAGTGACCGGGGAGCTGTTTTTT. The genes are TRBV11-2 and TRBJ2-2; 12 bases align to TRBD2. The CDR3 is made up of 16 amino acids. Germline V gene data show CDR1 as SGHAT and CDR2 as FQNNGV. The J segment lost 5 bases and the V segment lost 1 base, leaving 2 bases of the junction unmatched.

The gene calls are TRBV5-8 and TRBJ2-7, with 10 positions matching TRBD1. The V gene end was trimmed by 4 bases and the J gene end by 5 bases; junction bases not matched to a gene: 9. The CDR3 has 15 residues. Germline assignment: CDR1 SGHTS and CDR2 YDEGEE. The chain's CDR3 is CASSRAGTGVHEQYF. The CDR3 DNA sequence: TGTGCCAGCAGCCGGGCCGGGACAGGGGTCCACGAGCAGTACTTC.